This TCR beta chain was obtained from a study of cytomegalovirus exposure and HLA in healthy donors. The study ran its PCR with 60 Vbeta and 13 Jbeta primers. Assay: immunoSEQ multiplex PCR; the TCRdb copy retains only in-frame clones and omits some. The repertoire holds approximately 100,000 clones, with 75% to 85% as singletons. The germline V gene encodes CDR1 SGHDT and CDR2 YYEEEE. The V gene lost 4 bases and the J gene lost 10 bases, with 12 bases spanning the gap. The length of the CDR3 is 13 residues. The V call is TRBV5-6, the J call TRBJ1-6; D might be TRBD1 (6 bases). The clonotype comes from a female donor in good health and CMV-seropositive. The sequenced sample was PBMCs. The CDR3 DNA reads TGTGCCAGCAGCCCCGGACAGAACTCACCCCTCCACTTT. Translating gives CASSPGQNSPLHF.